Listed below are T cell receptor beta chains from one sample, sequenced in a study of blood T cell repertoires in COVID-19. Profiled with immunoSEQ multiplex PCR; TCRdb holds only in-frame clones, not every one. The repertoire consists of tens of thousands of clones, with about four fifths occurring once and the leading ten covering 20% to 30%. The specimen sequenced was peripheral blood. All receptors come from a human donor with acute or convalescent COVID-19. The donor label of this sample is uncertain. The CDR3 runs from the conserved cysteine through the conserved F or W. The order of the fields is D gene, J gene, V gene, clone size, CDR3 protein, CDR3 DNA. D genes are given only for firm matches. Rows may omit the clone size; those that give it use once, few, many or a size class.

d_call: TRBD1; j_call: TRBJ1-1; v_call: TRBV19; clone_size: few; cdr3_aa: CASNSLRGLTEAFF; cdr3_nt: TGTGCCAGTAATTCTCTCAGGGGGCTTACTGAAGCTTTCTTT
d_call: TRBD2; j_call: TRBJ2-5; v_call: TRBV29-1; clone_size: NA; cdr3_aa: CSVEPSGYQETQYF; cdr3_nt: TGCAGCGTTGAACCTAGCGGATACCAAGAGACCCAGTACTTC
d_call: NA; j_call: TRBJ1-2; v_call: TRBV5-4; clone_size: NA; cdr3_aa: CASSLAGVADYGYTF; cdr3_nt: TGTGCCAGCAGCTTGGCCGGGGTAGCAGACTATGGCTACACCTTC
d_call: NA; j_call: TRBJ1-1; v_call: TRBV7-2; clone_size: NA; cdr3_aa: CASSSGQFIGRAFF; cdr3_nt: TGTGCCAGCAGCTCCGGACAGTTTATAGGAAGGGCTTTCTTT
d_call: NA; j_call: TRBJ2-1; v_call: TRBV4-1; clone_size: NA; cdr3_aa: CASSHPGVANEQFF; cdr3_nt: TGCGCCAGCAGCCATCCGGGAGTAGCCAATGAGCAGTTCTTC
d_call: NA; j_call: TRBJ1-3; v_call: TRBV6-5; clone_size: NA; cdr3_aa: CASSYSHRVPGNTIYF; cdr3_nt: TGTGCCAGCAGTTACTCCCACAGGGTACCTGGAAACACCATATATTTT
d_call: TRBD1; j_call: TRBJ1-3; v_call: TRBV19; clone_size: NA; cdr3_aa: CASSRLLGQGSGNTIYF; cdr3_nt: TGTGCCAGTAGCCGCCTGCTGGGACAGGGATCTGGAAACACCATATATTTT
d_call: NA; j_call: TRBJ2-1; v_call: TRBV2; clone_size: NA; cdr3_aa: CASRDLLARSYNEQFF; cdr3_nt: TGTGCCAGCAGAGACCTACTAGCCCGCTCCTACAATGAGCAGTTCTTC
d_call: TRBD2; j_call: TRBJ2-7; v_call: TRBV5-6; clone_size: NA; cdr3_aa: CASSLPLAGPDEQYF; cdr3_nt: TGTGCCAGCAGCTTACCTCTAGCGGGCCCTGACGAGCAGTACTTC
d_call: TRBD1; j_call: TRBJ2-7; v_call: TRBV19; clone_size: NA; cdr3_aa: CASSKTGTGVDEQYF; cdr3_nt: TGTGCCAGTAGTAAGACCGGGACAGGGGTCGACGAGCAGTACTTC